A selection of T cell receptor beta chains follows, all from one sample in a study of cytomegalovirus exposure and HLA in healthy donors. Only in-frame clones appear in the TCRdb table, and some are missing; sequencing was by immunoSEQ multiplex PCR. The repertoire holds roughly 200,000 clones, with around 77% as singletons. Sequencing was performed on PBMCs. Every receptor here comes from a man aged 55 to 69 in good health and CMV-seronegative. CDR3s include the opening cysteine and the closing phenylalanine or tryptophan. The D gene is left open where the match is weak. Size tells how often a clone was seen (once, few, many) or the class of an expanded clone, and some rows leave it out.

clone_size: NA; j_call: TRBJ2-2; d_call: NA; v_call: TRBV13; cdr3_nt: TGTGCCAGCAGCTTAGTCGGACAGAACACCGGGGAGCTGTTTTTT; cdr3_aa: CASSLVGQNTGELFF
clone_size: NA; j_call: TRBJ2-7; d_call: NA; v_call: TRBV14; cdr3_nt: TGTGCCAGCAGCCTCAGCTCCTACGAGCAGTACTTC; cdr3_aa: CASSLSSYEQYF
clone_size: NA; j_call: TRBJ1-1; d_call: NA; v_call: TRBV7-9; cdr3_nt: TGTGCCAGCAGCCCCACGACAGTGAACACTGAAGCTTTCTTT; cdr3_aa: CASSPTTVNTEAFF
clone_size: NA; j_call: TRBJ2-7; d_call: NA; v_call: TRBV5-1; cdr3_nt: TGCGCCAGCAGCCCGAGCCTAGCGCCGGGCGAGCAGTACTTC; cdr3_aa: CASSPSLAPGEQYF
clone_size: NA; j_call: TRBJ2-5; d_call: TRBD1; v_call: TRBV7-7; cdr3_nt: TGTGCCAGCAGCTTAGGTGCTTTTGGACAGGGGTCGACCCAGTACTTC; cdr3_aa: CASSLGAFGQGSTQYF
clone_size: NA; j_call: TRBJ1-2; d_call: TRBD1; v_call: TRBV7-8; cdr3_nt: TGTGCCAGCACCCTCGGACAGGGTGGATTCTATGGCTACACCTTC; cdr3_aa: CASTLGQGGFYGYTF
clone_size: once; j_call: TRBJ1-2; d_call: NA; v_call: TRBV27; cdr3_nt: TGTGCCAGCAGTTTGAGGGAGGGGGTCGGTGGCTACACCTTC; cdr3_aa: CASSLREGVGGYTF
clone_size: NA; j_call: TRBJ2-7; d_call: TRBD1; v_call: TRBV6-1; cdr3_nt: TGTGCCAGCAGCCCGACAGGGTACGAGCAGTACTTC; cdr3_aa: CASSPTGYEQYF
clone_size: NA; j_call: TRBJ2-1; d_call: TRBD2; v_call: TRBV2; cdr3_nt: TGTGCCAGCAGCCTCGGGGTAGCGGGAGTAAATGAGCAGTTCTTC; cdr3_aa: CASSLGVAGVNEQFF
clone_size: few; j_call: TRBJ2-7; d_call: NA; v_call: TRBV4-3; cdr3_nt: TGCGCCAGCAGCCAAGAAATGGCGGGATCCGAGCAGTACTTC; cdr3_aa: CASSQEMAGSEQYF
clone_size: NA; j_call: TRBJ2-7; d_call: TRBD1; v_call: TRBV29-1; cdr3_nt: TGCAGCGTTGGAGTCGGGACAGGGTCTTACGAGCAGTACTTC; cdr3_aa: CSVGVGTGSYEQYF
clone_size: NA; j_call: TRBJ2-1; d_call: TRBD2; v_call: TRBV19; cdr3_nt: TGTGCCAGTAAGGGACTAGCGGACAATGAGCAGTTCTTC; cdr3_aa: CASKGLADNEQFF
clone_size: few; j_call: TRBJ2-4; d_call: NA; v_call: TRBV29-1; cdr3_nt: TGCAGCGTTGAAGAGCGGGGTAACATTCAGTACTTC; cdr3_aa: CSVEERGNIQYF
clone_size: NA; j_call: TRBJ2-7; d_call: NA; v_call: TRBV6-1; cdr3_nt: TGTGCCAGCAGTACACCCCGCGTCCTAGACCACGAGCAGTACTTC; cdr3_aa: CASSTPRVLDHEQYF
clone_size: NA; j_call: TRBJ2-1; d_call: NA; v_call: TRBV6-1; cdr3_nt: TGTGCCAGCAGGAGCCGCCTGGGGGGTGAGCAGTTCTTC; cdr3_aa: CASRSRLGGEQFF
clone_size: NA; j_call: TRBJ1-5; d_call: NA; v_call: TRBV28; cdr3_nt: TGTGCCAGCATAGCACCCAATCAGCCCCAGCATTTT; cdr3_aa: CASIAPNQPQHF
clone_size: NA; j_call: TRBJ2-5; d_call: TRBD1; v_call: TRBV19; cdr3_nt: TGTGCCAGTGGCCCTGACAGGGCGGAGACCCAGTACTTC; cdr3_aa: CASGPDRAETQYF
clone_size: NA; j_call: TRBJ2-7; d_call: NA; v_call: TRBV7-9; cdr3_nt: TGTTCCAGCACTGGGGTGCGGTATGAGGGGCAGTACTTC; cdr3_aa: CSSTGVRYEGQYF
clone_size: NA; j_call: TRBJ1-5; d_call: NA; v_call: TRBV4-2; cdr3_nt: TGTGCCAGCAGCCAAGGAGGCAATCAGCCCCAGCATTTT; cdr3_aa: CASSQGGNQPQHF
clone_size: NA; j_call: TRBJ1-3; d_call: NA; v_call: TRBV11-2; cdr3_nt: TGTGCCAGCAGCACGGAGGCCCTCTCTGGAAACACCATATATTTT; cdr3_aa: CASSTEALSGNTIYF
clone_size: NA; j_call: TRBJ2-2; d_call: NA; v_call: TRBV18; cdr3_nt: TGTGCCAGCTCACCAATTGCGGGCCGGTCTATGGGGGAGCTGTTTTTT; cdr3_aa: CASSPIAGRSMGELFF
clone_size: NA; j_call: TRBJ2-2; d_call: TRBD1; v_call: TRBV29-1; cdr3_nt: TGCAGCGTTGCACAGGGGGGCACCGGGGAGCTGTTTTTT; cdr3_aa: CSVAQGGTGELFF
clone_size: NA; j_call: TRBJ2-1; d_call: TRBD2; v_call: TRBV10-3; cdr3_nt: TGTGCCATCAGTGAGTCGCGAGCGGGAGGGCCAAAATACAATGAGCAGTTCTTC; cdr3_aa: CAISESRAGGPKYNEQFF
clone_size: few; j_call: TRBJ1-1; d_call: NA; v_call: TRBV6-1; cdr3_nt: TGTGCCAGCAGTGAAGCCTCGGGCACTGAAGCTTTCTTT; cdr3_aa: CASSEASGTEAFF